The 2 T cell receptor beta chains given below trace back to one sample, sequenced in a study of cytomegalovirus exposure and HLA in healthy donors. PCR employed 60 Vbeta and 13 Jbeta primers. This table comes from immunoSEQ multiplex PCR, and its TCRdb copy is limited to in-frame clones, with some not included. In the table there are around 200,000 clones, 75% to 85% of which are singletons. Source material: PBMCs. These receptors were obtained from a woman aged 40 to 50 in good health and CMV-seronegative.

CDR3 DNA: TGTGCCAGCAGTTTATCGATACGGCGGGACAGGGTGAACTATGGCTACACCTTC. It translates to CASSLSIRRDRVNYGYTF. This chain connects TRBV27 to TRBJ1-2; 9 bases agree with TRBD1. V trimming: 0 bases; J trimming: 2 bases; junction bases outside the gene matches: 10. The germline V gene encodes CDR1 MNHEY and CDR2 SMNVEV (reference sequence). CDR3 size: 18 residues.

This chain uses TRBV13 with TRBJ1-3; D unresolved. V lost 4 bases and J 0 bases, leaving 10 bases between the germline ends. This CDR3 spans 15 amino acids. CDR1 is PRHDT, CDR2 FYEKMQ, per germline (reference sequence). CDR3 region: CASSSILVSGNTIYF. As DNA, the CDR3 is TGTGCCAGCAGCTCGATACTCGTCTCTGGAAACACCATATATTTT.